This T cell receptor (beta chain) was sequenced for a study of technical replicates of blood from a few donors. CDR3 length: 14 residues. V shed 6 bases, J shed 10 bases, and the junction held 9 bases outside the gene matches. The germline gives CDR1 SNHLY, CDR2 FYNNEI. TCRdb keeps only in-frame clones here, not all; method: immunoSEQ multiplex PCR. The table lists around 92,000 clones, about 96% of them singletons. The chain recombines TRBV2 with TRBJ1-6; the match to TRBD1 covers 7 bases. This clonotype originated in a human donor in good health. The sample consisted of T cells isolated from PBMCs. The CDR3 DNA follows: TGTGCCAGCAGGACCGACAGGGTGAGATCACCCCTCCACTTT. Its protein product is CASRTDRVRSPLHF.